This T cell receptor (beta chain) was identified in a study of cytomegalovirus exposure and HLA in healthy donors. V lost 8 bases, J lost 3 bases, and 11 bases lay in between. Germline V gene data show CDR1 as MDHEN and CDR2 as SYDVKM. CDR3 length: 13 amino acids. Primers included in the PCR were 60 Vbeta and 13 Jbeta primers. Measured with immunoSEQ multiplex PCR; TCRdb has only the in-frame clones, and not every one. The profile covers more than 80,000 clones, with around 76% appearing a single time and 15% to 20% taken by the ten largest. Sequenced input: PBMCs. V and J are TRBV28 and TRBJ1-3; no clear D gene. The clonotype originates from a woman aged 55-70 years in good health and CMV-seropositive. CDR3 coding DNA: TGTGCCAGCGAAAACGGTAATGGAAACACCATATATTTT. The encoded protein is CASENGNGNTIYF.